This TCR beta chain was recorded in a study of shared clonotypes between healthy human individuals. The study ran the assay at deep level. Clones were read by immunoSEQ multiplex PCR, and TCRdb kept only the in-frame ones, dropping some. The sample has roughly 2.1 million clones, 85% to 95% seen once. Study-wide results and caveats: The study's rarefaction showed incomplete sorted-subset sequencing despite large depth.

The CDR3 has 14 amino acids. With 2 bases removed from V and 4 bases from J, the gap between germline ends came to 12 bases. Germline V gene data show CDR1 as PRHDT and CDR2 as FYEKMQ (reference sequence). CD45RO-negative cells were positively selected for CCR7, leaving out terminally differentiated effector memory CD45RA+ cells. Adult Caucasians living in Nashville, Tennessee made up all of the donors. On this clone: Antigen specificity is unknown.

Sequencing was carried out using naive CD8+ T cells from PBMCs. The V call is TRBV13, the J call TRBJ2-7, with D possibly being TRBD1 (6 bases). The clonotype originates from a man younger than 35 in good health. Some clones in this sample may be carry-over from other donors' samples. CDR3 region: CASSLRGQGYEQYF. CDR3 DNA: TGTGCCAGCAGCTTACGAGGGCAGGGGTACGAGCAGTACTTC. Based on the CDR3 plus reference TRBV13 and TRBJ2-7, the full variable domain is AAGVIQSPRHLIKEKRETATLKCYPIPRHDTVYWYQQGPGQDPQFLISFYEKMQSDKGSIPDRFSAQQFSDYHSELNMSSLELGDSALYFCASSLRGQGYEQYFGPGTRLTVT.